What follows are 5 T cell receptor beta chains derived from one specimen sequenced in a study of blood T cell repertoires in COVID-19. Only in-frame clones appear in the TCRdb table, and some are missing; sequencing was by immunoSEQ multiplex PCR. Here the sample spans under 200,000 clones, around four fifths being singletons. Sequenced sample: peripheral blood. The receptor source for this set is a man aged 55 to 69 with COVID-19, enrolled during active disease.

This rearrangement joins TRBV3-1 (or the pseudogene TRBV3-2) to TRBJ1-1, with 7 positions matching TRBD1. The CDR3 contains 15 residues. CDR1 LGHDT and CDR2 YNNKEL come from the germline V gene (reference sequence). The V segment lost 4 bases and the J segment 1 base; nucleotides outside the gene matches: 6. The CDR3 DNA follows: TGTGCCAGCAGCCCTCTCCGGACAGGGAACACTGAAGCTTTCTTT. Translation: CASSPLRTGNTEAFF.

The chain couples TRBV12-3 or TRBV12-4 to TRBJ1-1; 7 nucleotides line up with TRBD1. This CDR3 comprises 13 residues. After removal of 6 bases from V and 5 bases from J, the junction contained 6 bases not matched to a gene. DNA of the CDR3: TGTGCCAGCAGCGCAGGGGGTGGAACTGAAGCTTTCTTT. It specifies CASSAGGGTEAFF.

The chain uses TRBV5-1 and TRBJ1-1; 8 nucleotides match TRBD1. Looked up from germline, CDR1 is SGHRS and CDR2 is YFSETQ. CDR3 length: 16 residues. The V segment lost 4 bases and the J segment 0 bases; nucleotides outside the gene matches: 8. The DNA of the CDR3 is TGCGCCAGCAGCGTTCAGATGACAGGGGTGAACACTGAAGCTTTCTTT. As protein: CASSVQMTGVNTEAFF.

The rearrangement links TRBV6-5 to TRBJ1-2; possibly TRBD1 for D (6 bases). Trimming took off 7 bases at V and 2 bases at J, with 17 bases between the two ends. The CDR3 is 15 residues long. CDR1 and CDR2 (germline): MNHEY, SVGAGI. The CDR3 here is CASTTTPGVNYGYTF. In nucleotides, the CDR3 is TGTGCCAGCACCACTACTCCAGGGGTAAACTATGGCTACACCTTC.

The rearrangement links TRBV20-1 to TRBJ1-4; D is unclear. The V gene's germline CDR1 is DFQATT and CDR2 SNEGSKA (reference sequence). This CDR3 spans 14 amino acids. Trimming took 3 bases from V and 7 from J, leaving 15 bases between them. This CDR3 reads CSASYTAGAEKLFF. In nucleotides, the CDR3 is TGCAGTGCTAGTTACACCGCGGGAGCTGAAAAACTGTTTTTT.